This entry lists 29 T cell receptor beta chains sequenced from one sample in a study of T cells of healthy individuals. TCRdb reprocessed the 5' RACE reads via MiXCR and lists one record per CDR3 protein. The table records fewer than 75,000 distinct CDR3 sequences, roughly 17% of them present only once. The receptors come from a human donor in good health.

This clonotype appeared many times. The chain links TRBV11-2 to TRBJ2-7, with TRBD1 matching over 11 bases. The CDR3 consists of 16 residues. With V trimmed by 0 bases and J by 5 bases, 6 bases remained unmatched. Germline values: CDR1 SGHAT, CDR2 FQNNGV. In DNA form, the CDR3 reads TGTGCCAGCAGCTTAGATTACGGACAGGGGGCTGACGAGCAGTACTTC. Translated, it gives CASSLDYGQGADEQYF.

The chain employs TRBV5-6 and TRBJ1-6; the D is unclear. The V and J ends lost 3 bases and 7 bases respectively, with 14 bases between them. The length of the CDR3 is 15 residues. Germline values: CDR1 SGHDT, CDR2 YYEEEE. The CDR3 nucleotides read TGTGCCAGCAGCTCCCGGACGGTAGGGAATTCACCCCTCCACTTT. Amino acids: CASSSRTVGNSPLHF.

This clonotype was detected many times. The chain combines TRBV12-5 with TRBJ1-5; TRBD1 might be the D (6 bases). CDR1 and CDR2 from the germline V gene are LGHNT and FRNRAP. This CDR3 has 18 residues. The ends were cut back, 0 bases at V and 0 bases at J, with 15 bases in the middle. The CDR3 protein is CASGLVLGQNNSNQPQHF. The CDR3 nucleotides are TGTGCTAGTGGTTTGGTACTAGGACAGAATAATAGCAATCAGCCCCAGCATTTT. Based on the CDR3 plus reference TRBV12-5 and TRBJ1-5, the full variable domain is DARVTQTPRHKVTEMGQEVTMRCQPILGHNTVFWYRQTMMQGLELLAYFRNRAPLDDSGMPKDRFSAEMPDATLATLKIQPSEPRDSAVYFCASGLVLGQNNSNQPQHFGDGTRLSIL.

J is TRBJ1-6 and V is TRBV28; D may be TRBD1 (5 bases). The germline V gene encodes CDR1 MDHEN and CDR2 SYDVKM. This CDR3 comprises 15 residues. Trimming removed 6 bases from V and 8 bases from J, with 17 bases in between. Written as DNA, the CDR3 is TGTGCCAGCAGGAACAGGTTGTTGGGTGATTCACCCCTCCACTTT. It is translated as CASRNRLLGDSPLHF.

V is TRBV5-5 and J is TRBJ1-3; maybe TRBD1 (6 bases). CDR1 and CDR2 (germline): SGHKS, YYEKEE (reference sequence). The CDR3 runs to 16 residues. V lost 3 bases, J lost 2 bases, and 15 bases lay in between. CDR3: CASSSQGILTGNTIYF. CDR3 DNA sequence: TGTGCCAGCAGCTCGCAGGGGATCCTCACTGGAAACACCATATATTTT. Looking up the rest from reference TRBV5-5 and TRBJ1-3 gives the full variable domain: DAGVTQSPTHLIKTRGQQVTLRCSPISGHKSVSWYQQVLGQGPQFIFQYYEKEERGRGNFPDRFSARQFPNYSSELNVNALLLGDSALYLCASSSQGILTGNTIYFGEGSWLTVV.

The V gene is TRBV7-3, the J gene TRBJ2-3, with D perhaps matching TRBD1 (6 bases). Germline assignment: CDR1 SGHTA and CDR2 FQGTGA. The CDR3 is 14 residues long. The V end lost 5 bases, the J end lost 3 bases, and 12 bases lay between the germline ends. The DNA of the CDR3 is TGTGCCAGCAGCCGGTCCGGGACAACAGATACGCAGTATTTT. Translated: CASSRSGTTDTQYF.

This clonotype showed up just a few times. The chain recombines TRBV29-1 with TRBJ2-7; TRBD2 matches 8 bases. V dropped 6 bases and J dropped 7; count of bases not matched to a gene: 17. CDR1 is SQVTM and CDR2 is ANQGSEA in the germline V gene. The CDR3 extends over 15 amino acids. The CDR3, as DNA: TGCAGCGTCGGGAGGGACCGTCTAAGTAGTGGAGAGCAGTACTTC. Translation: CSVGRDRLSSGEQYF.

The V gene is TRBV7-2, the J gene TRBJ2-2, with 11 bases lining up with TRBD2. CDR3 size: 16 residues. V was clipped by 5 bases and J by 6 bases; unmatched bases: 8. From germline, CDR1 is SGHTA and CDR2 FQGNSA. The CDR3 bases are TGTGCCAGCAGCACAACTAGCGGGAGAAGTGCCGGGGAGCTGTTTTTT. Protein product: CASSTTSGRSAGELFF. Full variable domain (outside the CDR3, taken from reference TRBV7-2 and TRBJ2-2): GAGVSQSPSNKVTEKGKDVELRCDPISGHTALYWYRQSLGQGLEFLIYFQGNSAPDKSGLPSDRFSAERTGGSVSTLTIQRTQQEDSAVYLCASSTTSGRSAGELFFGEGSRLTVL.

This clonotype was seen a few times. The CDR3 here is CASSRGQGGISETQYF. For the CDR3, the DNA is TGTGCCAGCAGCCGCGGACAGGGGGGCATCTCAGAGACCCAGTACTTC. This chain connects TRBV14 to TRBJ2-5; 10 bases are shared with TRBD1. The CDR3 is 16 amino acids. Per germline, CDR1 SGHDN and CDR2 FVKESK. V was pared by 4 bases and J by 4 bases, with 9 bases of the junction left unmatched. Drawing the rest from reference TRBV14 and TRBJ2-5, the complete variable domain is EAGVTQFPSHSVIEKGQTVTLRCDPISGHDNLYWYRRVMGKEIKFLLHFVKESKQDESGMPNNRFLAERTGGTYSTLKVQPAELEDSGVYFCASSRGQGGISETQYFGPGTRLLVL.

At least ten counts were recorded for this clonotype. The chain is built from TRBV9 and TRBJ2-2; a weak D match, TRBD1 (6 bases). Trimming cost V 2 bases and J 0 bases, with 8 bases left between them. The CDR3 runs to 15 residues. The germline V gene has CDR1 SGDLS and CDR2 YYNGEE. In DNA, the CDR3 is TGTGCCAGCAGCGTGGGACACGCGAACACCGGGGAGCTGTTTTTT. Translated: CASSVGHANTGELFF. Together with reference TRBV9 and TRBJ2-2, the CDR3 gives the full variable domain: DSGVTQTPKHLITATGQRVTLRCSPRSGDLSVYWYQQSLDQGLQFLIQYYNGEERAKGNILERFSAQQFPDLHSELNLSSLELGDSALYFCASSVGHANTGELFFGEGSRLTVL.

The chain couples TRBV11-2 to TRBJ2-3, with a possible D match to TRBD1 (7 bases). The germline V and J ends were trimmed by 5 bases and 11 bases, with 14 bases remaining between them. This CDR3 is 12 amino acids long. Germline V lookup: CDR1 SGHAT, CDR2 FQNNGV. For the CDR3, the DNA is TGTGCCAGCAGCGAAGTCCAGGGGGGGCAGTATTTT. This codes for CASSEVQGGQYF.

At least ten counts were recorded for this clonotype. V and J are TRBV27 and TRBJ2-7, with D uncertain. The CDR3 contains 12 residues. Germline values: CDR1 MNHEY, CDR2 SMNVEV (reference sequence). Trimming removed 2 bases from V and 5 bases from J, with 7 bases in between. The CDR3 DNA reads TGTGCCAGCAGTTTAGAGATACACGAGCAGTACTTC. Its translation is CASSLEIHEQYF.

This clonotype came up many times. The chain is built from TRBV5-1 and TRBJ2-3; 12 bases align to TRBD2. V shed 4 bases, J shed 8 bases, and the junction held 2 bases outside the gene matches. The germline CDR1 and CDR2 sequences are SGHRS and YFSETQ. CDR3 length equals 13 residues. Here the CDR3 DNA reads TGCGCCAGCAGCCAGACTAGCGGGGGTACGCAGTATTTT. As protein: CASSQTSGGTQYF.

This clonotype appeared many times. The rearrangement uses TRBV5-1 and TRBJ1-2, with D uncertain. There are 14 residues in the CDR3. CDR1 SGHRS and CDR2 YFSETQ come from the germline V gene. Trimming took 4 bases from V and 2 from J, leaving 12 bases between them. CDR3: CASSPRGNNYGYTF. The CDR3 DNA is TGCGCCAGCAGCCCCAGAGGCAACAACTATGGCTACACCTTC.

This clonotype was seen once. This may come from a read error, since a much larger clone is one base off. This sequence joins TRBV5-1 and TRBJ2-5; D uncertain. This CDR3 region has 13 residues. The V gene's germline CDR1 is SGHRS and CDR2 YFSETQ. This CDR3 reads CPSSNELGETQYF. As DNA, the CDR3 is TGCCCCAGCTCTAACGAGTTAGGGGAGACCCAGTACTTC.

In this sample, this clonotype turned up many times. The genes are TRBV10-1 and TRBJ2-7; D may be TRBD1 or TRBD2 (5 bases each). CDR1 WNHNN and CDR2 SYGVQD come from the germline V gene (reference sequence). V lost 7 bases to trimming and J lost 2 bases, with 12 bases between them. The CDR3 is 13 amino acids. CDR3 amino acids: CASTRDGAYEQYF. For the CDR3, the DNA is TGCGCCAGCACCCGGGACGGAGCCTACGAGCAGTACTTC.

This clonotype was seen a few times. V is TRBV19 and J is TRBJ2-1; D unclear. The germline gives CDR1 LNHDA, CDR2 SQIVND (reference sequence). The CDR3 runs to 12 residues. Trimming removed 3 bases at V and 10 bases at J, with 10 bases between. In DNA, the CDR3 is TGTGCCAGTAGTATTCAGCTGGCAGAGCAGTTCTTC. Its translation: CASSIQLAEQFF. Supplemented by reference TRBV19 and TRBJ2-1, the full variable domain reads DGGITQSPKYLFRKEGQNVTLSCEQNLNHDAMYWYRQDPGQGLRLIYYSQIVNDFQKGDIAEGYSVSREKKESFPLTVTSAQKNPTAFYLCASSIQLAEQFFGPGTRLTVL.

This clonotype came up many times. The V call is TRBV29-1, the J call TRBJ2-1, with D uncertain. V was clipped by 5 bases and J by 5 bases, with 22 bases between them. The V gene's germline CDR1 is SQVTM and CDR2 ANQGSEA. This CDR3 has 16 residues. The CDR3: CSVPFISLSLHNEQFF. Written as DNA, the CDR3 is TGCAGCGTTCCTTTTATATCGCTTTCGCTTCACAATGAGCAGTTCTTC.

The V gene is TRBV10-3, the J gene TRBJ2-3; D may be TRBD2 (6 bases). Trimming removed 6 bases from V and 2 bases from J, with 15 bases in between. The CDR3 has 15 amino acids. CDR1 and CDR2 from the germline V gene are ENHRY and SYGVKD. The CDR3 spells CAIRMAGRYTDTQYF. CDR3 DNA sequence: TGTGCCATCAGGATGGCGGGGAGGTACACAGATACGCAGTATTTT.

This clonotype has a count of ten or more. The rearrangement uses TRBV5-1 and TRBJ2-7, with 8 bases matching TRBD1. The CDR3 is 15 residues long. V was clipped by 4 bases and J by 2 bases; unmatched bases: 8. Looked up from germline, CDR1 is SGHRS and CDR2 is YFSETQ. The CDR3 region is CASSPGPGQAYEQYF. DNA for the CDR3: TGCGCCAGCAGCCCGGGGCCGGGACAGGCCTACGAGCAGTACTTC.

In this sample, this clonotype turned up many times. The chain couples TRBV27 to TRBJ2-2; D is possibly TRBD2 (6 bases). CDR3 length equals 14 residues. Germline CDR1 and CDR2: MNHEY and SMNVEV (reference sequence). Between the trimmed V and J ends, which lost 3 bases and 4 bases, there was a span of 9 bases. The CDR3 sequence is CASSFGGTTGELFF. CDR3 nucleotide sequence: TGTGCCAGCAGTTTTGGCGGGACCACCGGGGAGCTGTTTTTT.

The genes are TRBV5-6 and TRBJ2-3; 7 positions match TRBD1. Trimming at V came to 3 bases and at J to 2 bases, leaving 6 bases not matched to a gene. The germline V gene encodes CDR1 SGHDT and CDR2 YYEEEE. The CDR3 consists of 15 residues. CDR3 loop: CASSYGRGNTDTQYF. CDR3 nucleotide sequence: TGTGCCAGCAGCTACGGCAGGGGGAACACAGATACGCAGTATTTT.

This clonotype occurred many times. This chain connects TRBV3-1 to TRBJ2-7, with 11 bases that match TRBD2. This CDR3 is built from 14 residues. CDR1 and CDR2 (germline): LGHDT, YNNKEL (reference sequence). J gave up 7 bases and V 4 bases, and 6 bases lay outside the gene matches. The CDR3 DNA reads TGTGCCAGCAGCCTTATAGCGGGAGGGCAAGAGCAGTACTTC. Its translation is CASSLIAGGQEQYF.

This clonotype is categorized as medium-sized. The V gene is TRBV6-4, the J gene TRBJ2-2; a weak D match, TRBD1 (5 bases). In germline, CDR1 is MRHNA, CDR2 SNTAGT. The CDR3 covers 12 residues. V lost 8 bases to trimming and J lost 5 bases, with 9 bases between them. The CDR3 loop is CASRRGTGELFF. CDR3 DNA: TGTGCCAGCCGAAGGGGTACCGGGGAGCTGTTTTTT.

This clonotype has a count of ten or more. The CDR3 is CSARTSYEQYF. CDR3 nucleotide sequence: TGCAGTGCCAGGACTAGCTACGAGCAGTACTTC. V and J are TRBV20-1 and TRBJ2-7; the match to TRBD2 covers 7 bases. CDR1 and CDR2 (germline): DFQATT, SNEGSKA (reference sequence). With V trimmed by 6 bases and J by 3 bases, 2 bases remained unmatched. The CDR3 spans 11 residues.

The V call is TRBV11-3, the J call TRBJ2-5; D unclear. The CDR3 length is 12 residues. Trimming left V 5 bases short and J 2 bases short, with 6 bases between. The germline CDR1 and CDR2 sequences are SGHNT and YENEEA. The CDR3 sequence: CASSNRQETQYF. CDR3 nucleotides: TGTGCCAGCAGCAACCGACAAGAGACCCAGTACTTC.

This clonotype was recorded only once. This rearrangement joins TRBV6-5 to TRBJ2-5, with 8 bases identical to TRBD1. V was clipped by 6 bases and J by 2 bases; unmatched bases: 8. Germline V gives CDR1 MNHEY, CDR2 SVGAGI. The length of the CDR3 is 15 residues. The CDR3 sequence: CASRGTGGGQETQYF. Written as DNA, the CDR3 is TGTGCCAGCAGGGGGACAGGCGGCGGACAAGAGACCCAGTACTTC.

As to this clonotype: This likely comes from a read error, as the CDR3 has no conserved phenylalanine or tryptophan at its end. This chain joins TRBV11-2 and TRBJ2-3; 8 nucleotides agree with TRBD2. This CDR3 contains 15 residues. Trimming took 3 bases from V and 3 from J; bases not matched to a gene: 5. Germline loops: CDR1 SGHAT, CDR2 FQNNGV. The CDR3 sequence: CASSFSGEGTDTQYL. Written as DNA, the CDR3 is TGTGCCAGCAGCTTTAGCGGGGAGGGTACAGATACGCAGTATTTA.

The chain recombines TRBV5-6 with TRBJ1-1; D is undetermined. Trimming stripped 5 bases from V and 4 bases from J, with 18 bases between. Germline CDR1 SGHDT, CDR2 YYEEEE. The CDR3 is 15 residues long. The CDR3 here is CASRDLRVVGTEAFF. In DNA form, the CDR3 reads TGTGCCAGCAGAGACTTACGGGTTGTCGGCACTGAAGCTTTCTTT.